The T cell receptor (beta chain) described here comes from a study of blood T cell repertoires in COVID-19. For the study at large: Researchers got acute and convalescent COVID-19 samples from the United States, Italy and Spain.

The CDR3 spans 17 residues. How the authors handled the data: Amplifying reference gene primers gave estimates of nucleated cell counts. TCRdb's copy holds only in-frame clones and misses some; the assay was immunoSEQ multiplex PCR. The D gene and trimming were derived from the DNA, and the V and J assignments and clone size from that table. Among more than 85,000 clones, around 90% were seen once, and the ten largest hold 4% to 5.5%. Specimen: peripheral blood. The chain uses TRBV1 and TRBJ2-7; the table's TRBD2 call for D was not verified on the DNA. TRBV1 is a pseudogene locus. This sequence originates from a woman aged 50 to 65 with COVID-19, enrolled during active disease. This CDR3 is CTSSPPPGTNPDYEQYF. The CDR3 DNA reads TGCACCAGCAGCCCCCCACCCGGTACCAATCCTGACTACGAGCAGTACTTC.